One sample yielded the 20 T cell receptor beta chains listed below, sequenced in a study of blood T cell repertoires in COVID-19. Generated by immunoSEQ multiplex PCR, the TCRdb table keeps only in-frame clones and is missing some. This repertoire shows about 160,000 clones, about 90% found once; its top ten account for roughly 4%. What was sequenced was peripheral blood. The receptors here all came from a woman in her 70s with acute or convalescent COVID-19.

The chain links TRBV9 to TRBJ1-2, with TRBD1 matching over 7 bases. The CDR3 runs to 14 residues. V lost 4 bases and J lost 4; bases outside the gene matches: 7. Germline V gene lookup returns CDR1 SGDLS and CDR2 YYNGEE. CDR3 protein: CASSIRDSVYGYTF. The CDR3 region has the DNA TGTGCCAGCAGCATCCGGGACAGCGTCTATGGCTACACCTTC. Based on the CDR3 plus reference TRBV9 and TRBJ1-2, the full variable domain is DSGVTQTPKHLITATGQRVTLRCSPRSGDLSVYWYQQSLDQGLQFLIQYYNGEERAKGNILERFSAQQFPDLHSELNLSSLELGDSALYFCASSIRDSVYGYTFGSGTRLTVV.

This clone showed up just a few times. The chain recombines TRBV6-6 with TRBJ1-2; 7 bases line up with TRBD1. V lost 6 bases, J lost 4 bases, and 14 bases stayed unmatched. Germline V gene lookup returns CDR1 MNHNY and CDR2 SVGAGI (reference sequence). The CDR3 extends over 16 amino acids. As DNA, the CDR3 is TGTGCCAGCAGCACACAGCTGACAGGGACCTTCTATGGCTACACCTTC. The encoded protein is CASSTQLTGTFYGYTF.

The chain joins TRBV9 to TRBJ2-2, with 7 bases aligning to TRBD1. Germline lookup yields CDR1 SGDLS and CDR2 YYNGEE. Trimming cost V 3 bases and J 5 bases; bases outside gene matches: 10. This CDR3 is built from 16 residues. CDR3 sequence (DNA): TGTGCCAGCAGCGCGGGACAGTCTTTGCGAACCGGGGAGCTGTTTTTT. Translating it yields CASSAGQSLRTGELFF.

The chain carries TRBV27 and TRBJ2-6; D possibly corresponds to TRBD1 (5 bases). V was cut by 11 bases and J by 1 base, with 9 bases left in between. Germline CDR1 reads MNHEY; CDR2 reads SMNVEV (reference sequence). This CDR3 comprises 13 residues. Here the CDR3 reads CASRVSGANVLTF. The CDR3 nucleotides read TGTGCCTCCAGGGTTTCTGGGGCCAACGTCCTGACTTTC.

The CDR3 loop reads CASTKRHGAYNEQFF. DNA for the CDR3: TGTGCCAGCACAAAGCGGCACGGGGCCTACAATGAGCAGTTCTTC. The gene calls are TRBV6-5 and TRBJ2-1; D possibly corresponds to TRBD2 (5 bases). V dropped 7 bases and J dropped 2 bases, with 15 bases sitting between them. From germline, CDR1 is MNHEY and CDR2 SVGAGI. The CDR3 is made up of 15 amino acids.

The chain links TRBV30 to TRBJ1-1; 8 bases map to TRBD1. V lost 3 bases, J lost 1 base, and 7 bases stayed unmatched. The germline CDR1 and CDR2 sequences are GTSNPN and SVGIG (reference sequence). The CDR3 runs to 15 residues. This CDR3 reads CAWSPQGQANTEAFF. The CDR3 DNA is TGTGCCTGGAGCCCTCAGGGACAGGCGAACACTGAAGCTTTCTTT.

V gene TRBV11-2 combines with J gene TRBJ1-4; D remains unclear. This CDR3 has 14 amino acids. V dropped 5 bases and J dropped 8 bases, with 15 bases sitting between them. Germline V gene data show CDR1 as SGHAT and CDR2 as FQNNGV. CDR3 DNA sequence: TGTGCCAGCAGCCCGGTGTTAGGGAGGGAAAAACTGTTTTTT. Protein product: CASSPVLGREKLFF.

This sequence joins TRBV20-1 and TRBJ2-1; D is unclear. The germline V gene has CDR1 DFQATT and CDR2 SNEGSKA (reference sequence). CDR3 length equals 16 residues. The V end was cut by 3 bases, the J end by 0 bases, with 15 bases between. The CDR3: CSASGLIRSSYNEQFF. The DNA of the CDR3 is TGCAGTGCTAGTGGGTTGATACGTAGCTCCTACAATGAGCAGTTCTTC.

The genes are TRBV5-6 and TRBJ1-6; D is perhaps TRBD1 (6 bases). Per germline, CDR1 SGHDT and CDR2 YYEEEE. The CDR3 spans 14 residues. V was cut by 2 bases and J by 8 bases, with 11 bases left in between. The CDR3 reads CASSLAGAHSPLHF. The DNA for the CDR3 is TGTGCCAGCAGCTTAGCAGGGGCCCATTCACCCCTCCACTTT.

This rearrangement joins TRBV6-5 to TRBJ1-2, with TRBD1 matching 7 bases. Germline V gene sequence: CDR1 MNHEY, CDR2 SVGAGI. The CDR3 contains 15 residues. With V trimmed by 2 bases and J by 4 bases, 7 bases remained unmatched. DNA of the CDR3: TGTGCCAGCAGTTACGGTACAGGGGTTACCTATGGCTACACCTTC. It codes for CASSYGTGVTYGYTF.

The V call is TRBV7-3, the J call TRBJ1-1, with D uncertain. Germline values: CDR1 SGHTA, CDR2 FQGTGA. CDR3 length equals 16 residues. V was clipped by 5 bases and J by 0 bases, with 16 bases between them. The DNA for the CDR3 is TGTGCCAGCAGCCCAACAGCCATGCACATGAACACTGAAGCTTTCTTT. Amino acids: CASSPTAMHMNTEAFF.

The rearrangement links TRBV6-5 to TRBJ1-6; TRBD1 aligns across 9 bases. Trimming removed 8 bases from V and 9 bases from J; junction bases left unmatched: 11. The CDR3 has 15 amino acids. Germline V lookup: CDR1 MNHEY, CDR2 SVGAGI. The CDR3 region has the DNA TGTGCCAGCGGGCAACAGGGGGCGATACTTTCACCCCTCCACTTT. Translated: CASGQQGAILSPLHF.

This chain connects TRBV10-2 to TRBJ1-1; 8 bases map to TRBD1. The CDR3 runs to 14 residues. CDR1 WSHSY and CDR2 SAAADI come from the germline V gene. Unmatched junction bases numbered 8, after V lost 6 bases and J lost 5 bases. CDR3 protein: CASSLTGGRTEAFF. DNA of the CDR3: TGCGCCAGCAGCCTTACAGGGGGAAGGACTGAAGCTTTCTTT.

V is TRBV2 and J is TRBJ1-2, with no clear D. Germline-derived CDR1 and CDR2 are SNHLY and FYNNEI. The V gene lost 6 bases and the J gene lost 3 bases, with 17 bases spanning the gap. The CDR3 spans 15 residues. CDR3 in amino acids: CASRKTTSGDYGYTF. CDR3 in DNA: TGTGCCAGCAGAAAAACGACTTCGGGAGACTATGGCTACACCTTC.

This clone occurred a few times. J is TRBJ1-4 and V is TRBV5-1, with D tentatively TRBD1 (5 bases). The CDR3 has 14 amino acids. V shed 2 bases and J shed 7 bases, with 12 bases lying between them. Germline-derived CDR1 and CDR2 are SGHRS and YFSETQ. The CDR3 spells CASSFGGLGEKLFF. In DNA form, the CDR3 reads TGCGCCAGCAGCTTCGGGGGTCTAGGTGAAAAACTGTTTTTT.

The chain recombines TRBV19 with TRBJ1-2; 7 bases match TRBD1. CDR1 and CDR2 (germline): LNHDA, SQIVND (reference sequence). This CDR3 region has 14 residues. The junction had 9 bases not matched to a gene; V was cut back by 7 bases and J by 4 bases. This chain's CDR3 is CASTGLGGPYGYTF. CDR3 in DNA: TGTGCCAGTACGGGTCTAGGGGGCCCCTATGGCTACACCTTC.

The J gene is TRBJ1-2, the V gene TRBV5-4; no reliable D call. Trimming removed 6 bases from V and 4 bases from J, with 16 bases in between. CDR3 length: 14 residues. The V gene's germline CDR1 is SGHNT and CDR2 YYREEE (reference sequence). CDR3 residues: CASTRSTEGYGYTF. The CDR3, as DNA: TGTGCCAGCACCCGAAGTACGGAGGGCTATGGCTACACCTTC.

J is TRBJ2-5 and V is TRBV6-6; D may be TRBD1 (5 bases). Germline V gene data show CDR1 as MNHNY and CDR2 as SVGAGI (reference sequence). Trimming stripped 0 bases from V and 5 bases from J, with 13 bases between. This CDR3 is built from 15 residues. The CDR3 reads CASSYSRTTLETQYF. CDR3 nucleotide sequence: TGTGCCAGCAGTTACTCTCGGACAACCTTGGAGACCCAGTACTTC.

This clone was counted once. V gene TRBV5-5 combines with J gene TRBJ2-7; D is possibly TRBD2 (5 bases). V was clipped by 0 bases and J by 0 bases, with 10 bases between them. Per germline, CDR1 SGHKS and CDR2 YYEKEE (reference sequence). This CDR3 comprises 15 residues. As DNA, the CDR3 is TGTGCCAGCAGCTTGGGTCGTGCGGGCTCCTACGAGCAGTACTTC. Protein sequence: CASSLGRAGSYEQYF.

The CDR3 DNA reads TGTGCCATCAGTGTCTCCGGGACACCGTTTAACTACGAGCAGTACTTC. This codes for CAISVSGTPFNYEQYF. V gene TRBV10-3 combines with J gene TRBJ2-7; maybe TRBD1 (6 bases). From germline, CDR1 is ENHRY and CDR2 SYGVKD. The V end lost 4 bases, the J end lost 3 bases, and 19 bases lay between the germline ends. The CDR3 contains 16 residues.